The T cell receptor (beta chain) under discussion was sequenced for a study of tumor-infiltrating lymphocytes in oesophageal squamous cell carcinoma. This CDR3 spans 16 amino acids. V was shortened by 9 bases and J by 2 bases, with 23 bases between the two germline ends. TCRdb reprocessed the PCR reads with MiXCR, giving one entry per CDR3 protein. The repertoire holds 15,000 or so distinct CDR3 sequences, with more than 55% as singletons. This clonotype was sampled from a female donor with esophageal squamous cell carcinoma. The sequencing sample was made of esophageal tumor tissue. This chain uses TRBV5-3 with TRBJ1-1; D is unclear. TRBV5-3 is an ORF; its function is uncertain. The CDR3: CATGTGWRLGNTEAFF. CDR3 nucleotide sequence: TGTGCCACCGGTACGGGGTGGAGATTGGGCAACACTGAAGCTTTCTTT.